One sample yielded the 13 T cell receptor beta chains listed below, sequenced in a study of T cell repertoires in cytomegalovirus infection. Their target antigens are unknown. TCRdb redid the calling of the reads with MiXCR, one entry per CDR3 protein. The table lists hundreds of thousands of distinct CDR3 sequences, around 35% of them singletons. The sequenced sample was cultured PBMCs, obtained from culture after CMV antigen stimulation. The receptors were sampled from a human donor in good health (CMV status not recorded). Some clones in this sample may be carry-over from other donors' samples.

This chain links TRBV11-2 with TRBJ1-1; D remains unclear. The CDR3 is 14 residues long. CDR1 and CDR2 from the germline V gene are SGHAT and FQNNGV. Trimming pared 8 bases from V and 4 bases from J, leaving 17 bases between. The CDR3 nucleotides are TGTGCCAGCGGACTGGAAGGAGGATTCACTGAAGCTTTCTTT. This gives the protein CASGLEGGFTEAFF.

The V and J genes are TRBV18 and TRBJ1-1; TRBD1 agrees at 10 bases. Germline-derived CDR1 and CDR2 are KGHSH and LQKENI. The CDR3 has 15 residues. The V and J ends lost 5 bases and 5 bases, in that order; junction bases with no gene match: 8. CDR3 DNA: TGTGCCAGCTCAATTGTTGGGACAGGGGATACTGAAGCTTTCTTT. This encodes CASSIVGTGDTEAFF.

This clonotype was observed a handful of times. The chain couples TRBV20-1 to TRBJ2-2; D ambiguous. Germline V lookup: CDR1 DFQATT, CDR2 SNEGSKA (reference sequence). Trimming left V 6 bases short and J 4 bases short, with 9 bases between. The length of the CDR3 is 12 residues. The CDR3 reads CSARRVTGELFF. CDR3 nucleotides: TGCAGTGCCCGCCGGGTCACCGGGGAGCTGTTTTTT.

DNA of the CDR3: TGTGCCACCCGGAAAGGAGGGCAGCGCCAAGAGACCCAGTACTTC. The encoded protein is CATRKGGQRQETQYF. V and J are TRBV7-9 and TRBJ2-5; possibly TRBD2 for D (6 bases). Deletions cut 10 bases from V and 1 base from J, with 19 bases between. This CDR3 comprises 15 residues. Germline V gene lookup returns CDR1 SEHNR and CDR2 FQNEAQ (reference sequence). The whole variable domain, remainder taken from reference TRBV7-9 and TRBJ2-5, is DTGVSQNPRHKITKRGQNVTFRCDPISEHNRLYWYRQTLGQGPEFLTYFQNEAQLEKSRLLSDRFSAERPKGSFSTLEIQRTEQGDSAMYLCATRKGGQRQETQYFGPGTRLLVL.

The chain joins TRBV5-4 to TRBJ1-1; D not certain. Germline loops: CDR1 SGHNT, CDR2 YYREEE (reference sequence). V was cut by 9 bases and J by 0 bases, with 9 bases left in between. CDR3 size: 12 residues. CDR3 residues: CAIGEMNTEAFF. The CDR3 DNA sequence: TGTGCCATCGGTGAGATGAACACTGAAGCTTTCTTT.

This clonotype was seen a handful of times. The J gene is TRBJ2-2, the V gene TRBV4-1, with TRBD2 matching 14 bases. The CDR3 consists of 17 residues. The V gene's germline CDR1 is MGHRA and CDR2 YSYEKL. V dropped 4 bases and J dropped 7; count of bases not matched to a gene: 8. Here the CDR3 DNA reads TGCGCCAGCAGCCGGCGGACTAGCGGGGGGTATATCGGGGAGCTGTTTTTT. This codes for CASSRRTSGGYIGELFF.

This chain connects TRBV6-6 to TRBJ2-1; 10 nucleotides agree with TRBD2. The CDR3 consists of 17 residues. The V gene end was trimmed by 5 bases and the J gene end by 5 bases; junction bases not matched to a gene: 12. Germline V gene sequence: CDR1 MNHNY, CDR2 SVGAGI (reference sequence). The CDR3 region has the DNA TGTGCCAGCAGTCCTAGCGGGAGTTCCGTAAGTCACAATGAGCAGTTCTTC. It yields the protein CASSPSGSSVSHNEQFF.

The CDR3 region has the DNA TGTGCCAGCAGCTCAGGAACCGGGACAGGGGTGGTATCACCCCTCCACTTT. It specifies CASSSGTGTGVVSPLHF. The chain couples TRBV7-9 to TRBJ1-6; TRBD1 agrees at 10 bases. The CDR3 loop spans 17 amino acids. Trimming at V came to 4 bases and at J to 10 bases, leaving 13 bases not matched to a gene. Germline CDR1 SEHNR, CDR2 FQNEAQ (reference sequence).

This clonotype was recorded at least ten times. V usage is TRBV7-2 and J usage is TRBJ2-7; D unclear. V dropped 1 base and J dropped 0 bases, with 10 bases sitting between them. This CDR3 region has 15 residues. CDR1 is SGHTA, CDR2 FQGNSA, per germline. CDR3 sequence reads: CASSLGVGYSYEQYF. Here the CDR3 DNA reads TGTGCCAGCAGCTTAGGAGTGGGGTACTCCTACGAGCAGTACTTC.

The J gene is TRBJ2-7, the V gene TRBV5-6; possibly TRBD1 for D (5 bases). CDR3 length: 11 amino acids. Trimming shortened V by 4 bases and J by 11 bases, and 13 bases separated the two germline ends. The germline V gene has CDR1 SGHDT and CDR2 YYEEEE. CDR3 sequence reads: CASSTRQKEYF. CDR3 in DNA: TGTGCCAGCAGCACACGACAGAAGGAGTACTTC.

There are a few counts of this clonotype. The rearrangement links TRBV6-5 to TRBJ2-5, with D perhaps being TRBD1 or TRBD2 (6 bases each). The CDR3 extends over 15 amino acids. V shed 0 bases and J shed 7 bases, with 15 bases lying between them. Per the germline V gene, CDR1 is MNHEY and CDR2 is SVGAGI. For the CDR3, the DNA is TGTGCCAGCAGTTACTCCTCCTGGGGGGCAGTGACCCAGTACTTC. Translating it yields CASSYSSWGAVTQYF.

The rearrangement links TRBV6-1 to TRBJ2-1, with a tentative D call TRBD1 (5 bases). Trimming removed 2 bases from V and 5 bases from J, with 10 bases in between. The CDR3 is made up of 14 amino acids. The germline CDR1 and CDR2 sequences are MNHNS and SASEGT. In DNA form, the CDR3 reads TGTGCCAGCAGTGAATTCGACAGACACAATGAGCAGTTCTTC. This translates into CASSEFDRHNEQFF.

In this sample, this clonotype turned up a few times. The gene calls are TRBV2 and TRBJ2-3; 8 bases fit TRBD2. The CDR3 has 16 residues. Unmatched junction bases numbered 10, after V lost 5 bases and J lost 3 bases. The V gene's germline CDR1 is SNHLY and CDR2 FYNNEI. CDR3 sequence (DNA): TGTGCCAGCAGTTCTTTAGCGGGGTCGTTGACAGATACGCAGTATTTT. The encoded protein is CASSSLAGSLTDTQYF.